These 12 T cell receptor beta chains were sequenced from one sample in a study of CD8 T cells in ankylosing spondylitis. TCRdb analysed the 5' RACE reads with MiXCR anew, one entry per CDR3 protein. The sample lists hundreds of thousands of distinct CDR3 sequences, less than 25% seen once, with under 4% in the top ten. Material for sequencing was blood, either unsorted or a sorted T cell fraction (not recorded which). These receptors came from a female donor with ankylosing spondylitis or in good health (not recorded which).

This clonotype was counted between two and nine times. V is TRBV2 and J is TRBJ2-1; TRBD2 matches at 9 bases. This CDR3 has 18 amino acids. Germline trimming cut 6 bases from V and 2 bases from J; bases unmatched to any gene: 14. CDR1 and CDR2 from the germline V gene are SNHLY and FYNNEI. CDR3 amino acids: CASRAGGSGRPTYNEQFF. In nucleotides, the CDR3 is TGTGCCAGCAGAGCCGGGGGTAGCGGGAGACCGACCTACAATGAGCAGTTCTTC.

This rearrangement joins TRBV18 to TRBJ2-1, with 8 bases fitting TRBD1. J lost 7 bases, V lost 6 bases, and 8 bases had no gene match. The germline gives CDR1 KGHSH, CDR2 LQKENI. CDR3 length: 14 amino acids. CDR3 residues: CASSFSGGTNEQFF. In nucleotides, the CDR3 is TGTGCCAGCTCGTTCTCAGGGGGCACGAATGAGCAGTTCTTC.

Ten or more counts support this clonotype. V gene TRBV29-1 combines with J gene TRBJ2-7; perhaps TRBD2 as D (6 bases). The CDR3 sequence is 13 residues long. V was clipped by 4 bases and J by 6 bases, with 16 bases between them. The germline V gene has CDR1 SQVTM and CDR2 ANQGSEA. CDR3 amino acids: CSVGDSSSSEQYF. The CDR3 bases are TGCAGCGTTGGGGACTCCTCCTCCAGCGAGCAGTACTTC.

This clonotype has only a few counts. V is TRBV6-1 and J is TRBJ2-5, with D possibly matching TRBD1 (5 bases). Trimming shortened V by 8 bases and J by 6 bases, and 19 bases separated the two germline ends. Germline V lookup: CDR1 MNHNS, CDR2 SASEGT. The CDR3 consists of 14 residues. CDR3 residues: CASSRGQTKQTQYF. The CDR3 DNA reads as TGTGCCAGCTCGCGAGGACAAACTAAACAGACCCAGTACTTC.

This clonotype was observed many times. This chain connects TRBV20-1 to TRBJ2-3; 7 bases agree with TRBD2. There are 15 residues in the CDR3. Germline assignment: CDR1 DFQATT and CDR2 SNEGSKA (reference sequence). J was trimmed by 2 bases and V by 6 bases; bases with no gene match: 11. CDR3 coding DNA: TGCAGTGCCCTCAATTGGGAGGGAGTCACAGATACGCAGTATTTT. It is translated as CSALNWEGVTDTQYF.

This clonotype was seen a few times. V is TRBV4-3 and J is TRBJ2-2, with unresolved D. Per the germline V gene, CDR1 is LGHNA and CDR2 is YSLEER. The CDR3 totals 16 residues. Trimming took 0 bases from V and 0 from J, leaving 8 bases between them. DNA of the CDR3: TGCGCCAGCAGCCAAGACGCAGTCCCGAACACCGGGGAGCTGTTTTTT. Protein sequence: CASSQDAVPNTGELFF.

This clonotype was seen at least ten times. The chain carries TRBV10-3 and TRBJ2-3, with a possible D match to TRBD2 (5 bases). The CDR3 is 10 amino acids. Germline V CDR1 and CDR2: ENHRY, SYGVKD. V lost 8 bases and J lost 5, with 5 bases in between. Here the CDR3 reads CAIGRDTQYF. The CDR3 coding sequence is TGTGCCATCGGGAGAGATACGCAGTATTTT.

The CDR3 is CASSLEASGLYNEQFF. The CDR3, as DNA: TGTGCCAGCAGTTTAGAGGCCAGCGGACTCTACAATGAGCAGTTCTTC. V is TRBV12-3 or TRBV12-4 and J is TRBJ2-1; possibly TRBD2 for D (5 bases). This CDR3 is 16 amino acids long. The ends were cut back, 1 base at V and 3 bases at J, with 13 bases in the middle.

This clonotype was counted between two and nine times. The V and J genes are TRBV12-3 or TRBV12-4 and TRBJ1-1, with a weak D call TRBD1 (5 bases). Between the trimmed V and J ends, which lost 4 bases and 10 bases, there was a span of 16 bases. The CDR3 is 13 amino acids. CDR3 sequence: CASSYLRRQGAFF. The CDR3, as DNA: TGTGCCAGCAGTTATCTCAGGAGGCAGGGAGCTTTCTTT.

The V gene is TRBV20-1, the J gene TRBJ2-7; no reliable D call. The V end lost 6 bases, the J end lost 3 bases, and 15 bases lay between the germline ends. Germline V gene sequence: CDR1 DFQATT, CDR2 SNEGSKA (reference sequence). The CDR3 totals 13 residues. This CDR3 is CSAPGPFDYEQYF. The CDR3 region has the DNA TGCAGTGCCCCCGGGCCGTTCGACTACGAGCAGTACTTC.

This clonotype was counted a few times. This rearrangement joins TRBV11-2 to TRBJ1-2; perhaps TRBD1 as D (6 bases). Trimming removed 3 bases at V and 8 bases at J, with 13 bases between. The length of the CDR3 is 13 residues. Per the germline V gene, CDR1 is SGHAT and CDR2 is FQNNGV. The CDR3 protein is CASSLDRGLGYTF. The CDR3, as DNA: TGTGCCAGCAGCTTGGACAGAGGATTGGGCTACACCTTC.

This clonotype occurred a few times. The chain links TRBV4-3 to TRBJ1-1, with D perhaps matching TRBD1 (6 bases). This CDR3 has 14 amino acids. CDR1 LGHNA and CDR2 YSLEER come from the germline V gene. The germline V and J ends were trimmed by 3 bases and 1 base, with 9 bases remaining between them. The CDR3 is CASSHEGGNTEAFF. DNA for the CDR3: TGCGCCAGCAGCCATGAGGGGGGGAACACTGAAGCTTTCTTT.